These T cell receptor beta chains were read from a single sample in a study of vaccination effects on CD4 cells after COVID-19. Using immunoSEQ multiplex PCR, the repertoire was profiled, and TCRdb retains in-frame clones only, with some absent. Found here are more than 35,000 clones, about four fifths of them singletons; the top ten hold nearly 3%. These receptors' antigens are unknown. This material consisted of CD4+ T cells from PBMCs cultured without peptide, taken before COVID-19 vaccination. Every receptor here comes from a human donor who received a COVID-19 vaccine. Both conserved end residues are part of each CDR3. D genes are given only for firm matches. Clone size is stated in some rows and not others, as once, few, many or a class when expanded.

CDR3 length | clone size | J gene | D gene | V gene | CDR3 protein | CDR3 DNA
15 | NA | TRBJ2-3 | NA | TRBV18 | CASSPLGGSTDTQYF | TGTGCCAGCTCACCGCTAGGGGGAAGCACAGATACGCAGTATTTT
11 | NA | TRBJ1-1 | NA | TRBV28 | CASSIGTEAFF | TGTGCCAGCAGTATCGGGACAGAAGCTTTCTTT
17 | NA | TRBJ2-2 | NA | TRBV7-2 | CASSLRRQPPNTGELFF | TGTGCCAGCAGCCTACGTCGGCAACCCCCGAACACCGGGGAGCTGTTTTTT
11 | NA | TRBJ1-4 | NA | TRBV20-1 | CSALSGRKLFF | TGCAGTGCTTTATCAGGGCGGAAACTGTTTTTT
14 | NA | TRBJ2-4 | NA | TRBV7-9 | CASSSSSGLLIQYF | TGTGCCAGCAGCTCGAGCTCGGGACTTTTAATTCAGTACTTC
15 | once | TRBJ2-5 | TRBD2 | TRBV24-1 | CATSDLRAGGETQYF | TGTGCCACCAGTGATTTGCGGGCGGGGGGGGAGACCCAGTACTTC
14 | NA | TRBJ2-3 | TRBD2 | TRBV5-1 | CASSLASGGDTQYF | TGCGCCAGCAGCTTGGCCTCGGGGGGGGATACGCAGTATTTT
12 | NA | TRBJ2-3 | NA | TRBV6-5 | CASRTSTDTQYF | TGTGCCAGCAGGACTAGCACAGATACGCAGTATTTT
12 | few | TRBJ1-2 | TRBD1 | TRBV12-3/TRBV12-4 | CASSQNRGGYTF | TGTGCCAGCAGTCAAAACAGGGGCGGCTACACCTTC
14 | NA | TRBJ2-1 | TRBD2 | TRBV7-2 | CASILAGAHNEQFF | TGTGCCAGCATCCTAGCGGGGGCACACAATGAGCAGTTCTTC
14 | NA | TRBJ2-3 | NA | TRBV14 | CASSQDLWGPSQYF | TGTGCCAGCAGCCAAGATCTGTGGGGGCCTTCGCAGTATTTT
17 | NA | TRBJ1-2 | TRBD1 | TRBV4-2 | CASSRTGQAPTNYGYTF | TGTGCCAGCAGTCGAACGGGACAGGCACCTACTAACTATGGCTACACCTTC
13 | NA | TRBJ1-3 | NA | TRBV28 | CASSLQVENTIYF | TGTGCCAGCAGTTTACAGGTTGAAAACACCATATATTTT
16 | NA | TRBJ2-1 | TRBD1 | TRBV6-2/TRBV6-3 | CASSYSGTGRIDEQFF | TGTGCCAGCAGTTACTCGGGGACAGGTAGGATCGATGAGCAGTTCTTC
15 | NA | TRBJ2-5 | NA | TRBV5-5 | CASSLNPGGRETQYF | TGTGCCAGCAGCTTGAACCCTGGGGGCCGGGAGACCCAGTACTTC
16 | NA | TRBJ2-5 | TRBD2 | TRBV7-9 | CASSLAGLAGRETQYF | TGTGCCAGCAGCTTAGCAGGACTAGCGGGGAGGGAGACCCAGTACTTC
14 | NA | TRBJ2-5 | NA | TRBV5-1 | CASSLDRPQETQYF | TGCGCCAGCAGCTTAGACAGGCCCCAAGAGACCCAGTACTTC
15 | NA | TRBJ1-4 | TRBD1 | TRBV27 | CASSLSGTGREKLFF | TGTGCCAGCAGTTTATCAGGGACAGGACGTGAAAAACTGTTTTTT
12 | NA | TRBJ2-5 | NA | TRBV5-6 | CASSLTVETQYF | TGTGCCAGCAGCTTGACGGTGGAGACCCAGTACTTC
15 | NA | TRBJ2-5 | NA | TRBV5-1 | CASSFGWSPQETQYF | TGCGCCAGCAGCTTCGGATGGAGCCCCCAAGAGACCCAGTACTTC
15 | NA | TRBJ2-1 | TRBD2 | TRBV27 | CASSKPRGSYNEQFF | TGTGCCAGCAGTAAACCGCGGGGGTCCTACAATGAGCAGTTCTTC
13 | NA | TRBJ2-6 | NA | TRBV25-1 | CASSWGGANVLTF | TGTGCCAGCAGTTGGGGTGGGGCCAACGTCCTGACTTTC
16 | NA | TRBJ1-6 | TRBD1 | TRBV7-2 | CASSLEATGYGSPLHF | TGTGCCAGCAGCTTAGAGGCGACAGGGTACGGTTCACCCCTCCACTTT
13 | NA | TRBJ1-6 | NA | TRBV6-5 | CASRGTYNSPLHF | TGTGCCAGCAGGGGTACTTATAATTCACCCCTCCACTTT
10 | once | TRBJ1-1 | NA | TRBV28 | CASTHTEAFF | TGTGCCAGCACCCACACTGAAGCTTTCTTT
15 | once | TRBJ1-6 | NA | TRBV7-8 | CASSLAQGVNSPLHF | TGTGCCAGCAGCTTGGCCCAAGGGGTAAATTCACCCCTCCACTTT
14 | NA | TRBJ2-2 | NA | TRBV6-5 | CASSYSRTGGELFF | TGTGCCAGCAGTTACTCCCGGACCGGCGGGGAGCTGTTTTTT
15 | NA | TRBJ1-3 | NA | TRBV6-6 | CASSIQVGSGNTIYF | TGTGCCAGCAGTATCCAAGTCGGCTCTGGAAACACCATATATTTT
13 | NA | TRBJ2-1 | TRBD2 | TRBV7-2 | CASTRLASGEQFF | TGTGCCAGCACCAGACTAGCTTCGGGTGAGCAGTTCTTC